This TCR beta chain was obtained from a study of CD8 T cells in ankylosing spondylitis. CDR3 length equals 16 residues. Germline CDR1 KGHDR, CDR2 SFDVKD. With V trimmed by 2 bases and J by 5 bases, 6 bases remained unmatched. Study conclusions and caveats: Seemingly distinctive of ankylosing spondylitis blood was a TCR beta motif formed by eight highly homologous variants.

It was by quantitative 5'-RACE with molecular barcodes that TCR beta libraries were made. TCRdb recomputed calls from the 5' RACE reads with MiXCR, one row per CDR3 protein. The data contain roughly 370,000 distinct CDR3 sequences, around 22% of them singletons. In regard to this clonotype: Its matching antigen is unknown.

The source is a male donor with ankylosing spondylitis. The genes are TRBV24-1 and TRBJ2-1; TRBD1 matches 9 bases. Sequencing was performed on blood, either unsorted or a sorted T cell fraction (not recorded which). The CDR3 region has the DNA TGTGCCACCAGTGATTCCGGGACAGGGTTGCACAATGAGCAGTTCTTC. It yields the protein CATSDSGTGLHNEQFF.